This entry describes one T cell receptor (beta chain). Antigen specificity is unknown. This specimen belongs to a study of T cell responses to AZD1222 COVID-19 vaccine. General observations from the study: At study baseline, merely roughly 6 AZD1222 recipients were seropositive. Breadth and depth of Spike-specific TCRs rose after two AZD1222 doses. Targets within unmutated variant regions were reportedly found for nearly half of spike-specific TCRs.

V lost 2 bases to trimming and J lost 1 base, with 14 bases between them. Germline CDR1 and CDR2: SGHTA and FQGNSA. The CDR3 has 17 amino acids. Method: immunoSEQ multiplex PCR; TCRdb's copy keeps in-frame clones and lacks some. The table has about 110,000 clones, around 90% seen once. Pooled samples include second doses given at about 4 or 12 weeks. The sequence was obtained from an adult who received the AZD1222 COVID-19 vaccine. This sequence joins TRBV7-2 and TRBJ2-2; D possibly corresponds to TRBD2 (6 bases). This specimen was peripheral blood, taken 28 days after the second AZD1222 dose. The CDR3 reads CASSLLLVSGNTGELFF. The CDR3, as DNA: TGTGCCAGCAGCTTATTGTTAGTTAGCGGGAACACCGGGGAGCTGTTTTTT.